A selection of T cell receptor beta chains follows, all from one sample in a study of shared clonotypes between healthy human individuals. The table came from immunoSEQ multiplex PCR; TCRdb's copy has only in-frame clones and leaves some out. The sample holds around 2,000,000 clones, about 95% seen once. Sequenced sample: naive CD8+ T cells sorted from blood. The source is a man aged 18-30 years in good health. Both conserved end residues are part of each CDR3.

CDR3 protein	CDR3 length	V gene
CASRGSGGYEQYF	13	TRBV5-1
CASSWDGTKGEETQYF	16	TRBV5-1
CASSQDWGTYEQYF	14	TRBV4-3
CASIYLGTQYF	11	TRBV11-2
CASSRSEDFEAFF	13	TRBV9
CASSETYGTPQYF	13	TRBV6-1
CASSLSPLAGSVNEQFF	17	TRBV5-1
CASSQTHGLENEQYF	15	TRBV4-1
CASTTDRIQETQYF	14	TRBV5-4
CASKMTSSYEQYF	13	TRBV6-1
CASIYNWGTEAFF	13	TRBV2
CASSLTGSYEQYF	13	TRBV27
CASSYSSSTDTQYF	14	TRBV6-5
CASSLGTGKETQYF	14	TRBV7-9
CASSTRLAGGPDTQYF	16	TRBV7-2
CASSLESSYNEQFF	14	TRBV11-2
CASSEGQGATYEQYF	15	TRBV6-1
CASSSSGTTRTDTQYF	16	TRBV13
CASSLYAGNNQPQHF	15	TRBV7-9
CASSFQDRDYGYTF	14	TRBV7-9
CATRTSGDYEQYF	13	TRBV7-2
CASTSGQNTYTF	12	TRBV9
CASSGAQETQYF	12	TRBV7-9
CSVVSYNEQFF	11	TRBV29-1
CASSPGQTPVSEQYF	15	TRBV4-1
CASSPDWGQETQYF	14	TRBV7-7
CASSHERQGAPNEKLFF	17	TRBV4-1
CASSSPGQGYGYTF	14	TRBV5-1
CASSPYGGSNTGELFF	16	TRBV4-1
CASSLSGTGAGELFF	15	TRBV9
CASSDSNYGYTF	12	TRBV6-4
CATQLRDYNEQFF	13	TRBV15
CASSESEGHQPQHF	14	TRBV25-1
CASSHSRQEAFF	12	TRBV7-9
CASSLEVGPTEAFF	14	TRBV11-2
CASTTVRGRETQYF	14	TRBV28
CASSLAGGSSYEQYF	15	TRBV9
CASSQDHGEQFF	12	TRBV4-1
CASSFSGNTEAFF	13	TRBV7-9
CASSLLDSPYNEQFF	15	TRBV7-9
CASSQDLTYTIYF	13	TRBV4-3
CASSLQGLPNYGYTF	15	TRBV13
CASEGQGENEQYF	13	TRBV7-9
CASILASSYNEQFF	14	TRBV13
CSAVGPGQRNTGELFF	16	TRBV29-1
CASSGQGPSRGSNQPQHF	18	TRBV10-2
CASSLGGAKDTQYF	14	TRBV28
CASSSTGGEYEQYF	14	TRBV28
CASSQDGTGEEDEQFF	16	TRBV4-3
CASSPTGDEQYF	12	TRBV28
CASSYLGGGSTDTQYF	16	TRBV6-6
CASSYVYDNQPQHF	14	TRBV6-6
CASSQDEGDTQYF	13	TRBV4-2
CASSLMYGAGNTIYF	15	TRBV19